This TCR beta chain was profiled in a study of cytomegalovirus exposure and HLA in healthy donors. General study results and limits: What a later analysis reportedly showed was that an Asian-associated ancestry cluster had fewer N-insertions than the approximately 700-donor mean. Analysis performed later found under 20,000 TCR beta sequences associated with HLA alleles at 0.05 false discovery rate. Later, an analysis found that common viral pathogens appeared to be linked with several of the most significant clusters.

PCR was performed using 60 Vbeta and 13 Jbeta primers. The protocol was immunoSEQ multiplex PCR, while the TCRdb copy is restricted to in-frame clones and leaves out a portion. Found here are 55,000 to 80,000 clones, around 75% of them singletons; the top ten hold around 7.3%. CDR1 is SNHLY, CDR2 FYNNEI, per germline. The CDR3 is made up of 13 amino acids. The V gene end was trimmed by 8 bases and the J gene end by 7 bases; junction bases not matched to a gene: 6. This clone has only one observation. Its antigen remains unknown. While unrecorded immune exposures were likely, the donors were nominally healthy when sampled.

The rearrangement uses TRBV2 and TRBJ2-1; 9 bases agree with TRBD2. The source of this sequence is a woman aged 25 to 39 in good health and CMV-seropositive. Sequencing input: PBMCs. CDR3 coding DNA: TGTGCCAGCTCCCTAGCGGGATTGAATGAGCAGTTCTTC. Translation: CASSLAGLNEQFF.